Listed below are T cell receptor beta chains from one sample, sequenced in a study of tumor-infiltrating lymphocytes in primary liver carcinoma. TCRdb used MiXCR to reprocess the multiplex PCR reads, holding one entry per CDR3 protein. The table records about 35,000 distinct CDR3 sequences, roughly 74% of them present only once. Source material: liver tumor tissue from sampling region 4. Source of these receptors: a man aged 40-50 years with primary liver carcinoma and hepatitis B virus infection. Both conserved end residues are part of each CDR3. Each record gives: V gene, J gene, CDR3 protein.

V: TRBV11-1
J: TRBJ1-2
CDR3: CASSLVHSYGYTF

V: TRBV11-1
J: TRBJ2-4
CDR3: CASSFSGTNVTKNIQYF

V: TRBV6-5
J: NA
CDR3: CASSLAGGADTQHF

V: TRBV28
J: TRBJ2-7
CDR3: CASSYYYRDRGTYEQYF

V: TRBV5-1
J: TRBJ2-5
CDR3: CGSSLAGASGALRETQYF

V: TRBV29-1
J: TRBJ1-2
CDR3: CSIEAEEGVDGYTF

V: TRBV6-6
J: TRBJ1-3
CDR3: CASGPGWGSGNTIYF

V: TRBV12-3/TRBV12-4
J: TRBJ2-5
CDR3: CASGLSGTETQYF

V: TRBV10-2
J: TRBJ1-5
CDR3: CASRESGLGMYQPQHF

V: TRBV5-5
J: TRBJ2-5
CDR3: CASSLGIEAQNF

V: TRBV14
J: TRBJ2-1
CDR3: CVSSAVSGWVNNEQFF

V: TRBV11-1
J: TRBJ2-4
CDR3: CVNSFPGTSGTRNIQYF

V: TRBV29-1
J: TRBJ1-5
CDR3: CSVTEGQIGQPQHF

V: TRBV5-6
J: TRBJ2-1
CDR3: CVSSLDLAGIGDEQFF

V: TRBV7-9
J: TRBJ1-1
CDR3: CISSLAGGNTEAFF

V: TRBV28
J: TRBJ1-5
CDR3: CASSPVGGPQPKHF

V: TRBV4-2
J: TRBJ1-2
CDR3: CSSSQDFRTDGYTF

V: TRBV11-2
J: TRBJ1-5
CDR3: CASSSGTGGNQPKHF

V: TRBV5-1
J: TRBJ2-6
CDR3: CASSVTGAHANILTF

V: TRBV11-2
J: TRBJ2-7
CDR3: CANRLNSYEQYF

V: TRBV28
J: TRBJ2-7
CDR3: CASSSPLMGYDEQYF

V: TRBV20-1
J: TRBJ1-2
CDR3: CSAGGPAGYGYTF

V: TRBV28
J: TRBJ2-2
CDR3: CASTSVEGRPGELFF

V: TRBV5-4
J: TRBJ2-5
CDR3: CVSSLGGVKETQYF

V: TRBV6-1
J: TRBJ1-2
CDR3: CASIYALGSGYTF

V: TRBV7-9
J: TRBJ2-7
CDR3: CASSPGQCEQYF

V: TRBV4-1
J: TRBJ1-1
CDR3: CASSQGDRERDIEALF

V: TRBV2
J: TRBJ1-2
CDR3: CTSNHPGGSNYGYTF

V: TRBV6-2/TRBV6-3
J: TRBJ1-5
CDR3: CACSFRPSNQPQHF

V: TRBV5-4
J: TRBJ2-1
CDR3: CANRRDRQNNEQLF

V: TRBV11-1
J: TRBJ2-7
CDR3: CASSPDTYEQYF

V: TRBV5-1
J: TRBJ2-7
CDR3: CARSLMGRGF

V: TRBV29-1
J: TRBJ2-1
CDR3: CSVEFGSGRISDDQFF

V: TRBV7-8
J: TRBJ2-4
CDR3: CASSPLSSGLAKNIQYF

V: TRBV11-3
J: TRBJ2-1
CDR3: CASSLVVSDNEQFF

V: TRBV11-1
J: TRBJ2-4
CDR3: CASSFPGTTGTINTQYF

V: TRBV6-1
J: TRBJ1-2
CDR3: CASTTVPRNYGYIF

V: TRBV6-6
J: TRBJ2-5
CDR3: CASSYSRDLVTQNF

V: TRBV28
J: TRBJ2-5
CDR3: CASSSLDGDVETQYF

V: TRBV29-1
J: TRBJ2-7
CDR3: CSAEDPRVPWREQYF

V: TRBV7-8
J: TRBJ2-5
CDR3: CASSIGVRETQYF

V: TRBV7-9
J: TRBJ1-3
CDR3: CASGPPSGVNGNTIYF

V: TRBV7-6
J: TRBJ1-4
CDR3: CASSRRAGTNEKLFF

V: TRBV28
J: TRBJ2-3
CDR3: CASNRPAGGTDTQYF

V: TRBV6-6
J: TRBJ2-1
CDR3: CASTPGTNSEQFF

V: TRBV6-1
J: TRBJ2-3
CDR3: CASKPSTGTQYF

V: TRBV29-1
J: TRBJ2-3
CDR3: CNVEDRKLEAGEVTDTQYF

V: TRBV12-3/TRBV12-4
J: TRBJ1-4
CDR3: CASGGTGNRNGLFF

V: TRBV28
J: TRBJ1-1
CDR3: CASNRGGDMNTEAFF

V: TRBV25-1
J: TRBJ2-5
CDR3: CDSSELTGGASQETQYF

V: TRBV7-2
J: TRBJ2-1
CDR3: CASGLRSSRSFF

V: TRBV6-4
J: TRBJ1-5
CDR3: CASSDSGGNQPQHF

V: TRBV10-1
J: TRBJ2-2
CDR3: CASSGGTDTGELFF

V: TRBV10-2
J: TRBJ2-5
CDR3: CASSEGLMGGWQETQYF